This is a list of T cell receptor beta chains from one sample in a study of T-cell reconstitution after alpha-beta-depleted transplantation in children. TCRdb fed the PCR reads into MiXCR, producing one record per CDR3 protein. The sample contains about 690,000 distinct CDR3 sequences, over 15% of which appear only once. The sequencing here drew on PBMCs from the stem cell graft donor, taken from the stem cell graft. Receptors originate from a human donor who donated a stem cell graft to a child with acute myeloid leukemia. The CDR3 runs from the conserved cysteine through the conserved F or W. D genes are given only for firm matches. Clone sizes are given selectively: once, few, many, or a class where the clone is expanded.

V gene: TRBV24-1; clone size: many; J gene: TRBJ1-1; D gene: -; CDR3 DNA: TGTGCCACCAGTGATATGACAGCTGAAGCTTTCTTT; CDR3 protein: CATSDMTAEAFF
V gene: TRBV7-2; clone size: many; J gene: TRBJ2-3; D gene: -; CDR3 DNA: TGTGCCAGCAGCTCGGACAGATTCACAGATACGCAGTATTTT; CDR3 protein: CASSSDRFTDTQYF
V gene: TRBV19; clone size: -; J gene: TRBJ1-4; D gene: -; CDR3 DNA: TGTGCCAGTAGGACCCGTGAACAGGGAAGCGGTGAAAAACTGTTTTTT; CDR3 protein: CASRTREQGSGEKLFF
V gene: TRBV7-2; clone size: -; J gene: TRBJ2-3; D gene: -; CDR3 DNA: TGTGCCAGCAGCTTAACTAGATTGAAGGCAGATACGCAGTATTTT; CDR3 protein: CASSLTRLKADTQYF
V gene: TRBV5-5; clone size: -; J gene: TRBJ2-2; D gene: -; CDR3 DNA: TGTGCCAGCAGCTCCATCCGGGAGATGAACACCGGGGAGCTGTTTTTT; CDR3 protein: CASSSIREMNTGELFF
V gene: TRBV30; clone size: many; J gene: TRBJ2-3; D gene: -; CDR3 DNA: TGTGCGACGGACGTGGGGGCAGGGGATACGCAGTATTTT; CDR3 protein: CATDVGAGDTQYF
V gene: TRBV4-3; clone size: many; J gene: TRBJ2-3; D gene: TRBD1; CDR3 DNA: TGCGCCAGCAGCCAAGACAACAGGGGGCTTGGAGATACGCAGTATTTT; CDR3 protein: CASSQDNRGLGDTQYF
V gene: TRBV15; clone size: -; J gene: TRBJ1-1; D gene: TRBD1; CDR3 DNA: TGTGCCACCAGCACCCGACAGGGGTGGAACACTGAAGCTTTCTTT; CDR3 protein: CATSTRQGWNTEAFF
V gene: TRBV6-5; clone size: -; J gene: TRBJ2-3; D gene: -; CDR3 DNA: TGTGCCAGCAGTTACTCGAGGGACCGCACAGATACGCAGTATTTT; CDR3 protein: CASSYSRDRTDTQYF
V gene: TRBV5-5; clone size: few; J gene: TRBJ1-5; D gene: -; CDR3 DNA: TGTGCCAGCAGCCCAGACAGATATAGCAATCAGCCCCAGCATTTT; CDR3 protein: CASSPDRYSNQPQHF
V gene: TRBV20-1; clone size: few; J gene: TRBJ1-5; D gene: -; CDR3 DNA: TGCAGTGCTTCTATAATCGGGGGGGGTGGGCGCAATCAGCCCCAGCATTTT; CDR3 protein: CSASIIGGGGRNQPQHF
V gene: TRBV20-1; clone size: many; J gene: TRBJ1-1; D gene: -; CDR3 DNA: TGCAGTTCAGACCAGAACACTGAAGCTTTCTTT; CDR3 protein: CSSDQNTEAFF
V gene: TRBV6-1; clone size: -; J gene: TRBJ2-3; D gene: -; CDR3 DNA: TGTGCCAGCACCCGCCATCGGGGCCAAATAGATACGCAGTATTTT; CDR3 protein: CASTRHRGQIDTQYF
V gene: TRBV20-1; clone size: many; J gene: TRBJ2-1; D gene: -; CDR3 DNA: TGCAGTGCTAGAGTTTCAGAACTCTACATCGATGAGCAGTTCTTC; CDR3 protein: CSARVSELYIDEQFF
V gene: TRBV6-6; clone size: many; J gene: TRBJ1-1; D gene: -; CDR3 DNA: TGTGCCAGCAGTTCGCACCCCACTGGTGGAGCTTTCTTT; CDR3 protein: CASSSHPTGGAFF
V gene: TRBV5-1; clone size: many; J gene: TRBJ1-2; D gene: TRBD1; CDR3 DNA: TGCGCCAGCAACGACAGGGGATGGGATGGCTACACCTTC; CDR3 protein: CASNDRGWDGYTF
V gene: TRBV7-2; clone size: -; J gene: TRBJ1-5; D gene: -; CDR3 DNA: TGTGCCAGCAGCTTGGGACGGGGAGCATCTCAGCCCCAGCATTTT; CDR3 protein: CASSLGRGASQPQHF
V gene: TRBV24-1; clone size: -; J gene: TRBJ2-7; D gene: -; CDR3 DNA: TGTGCCACCAGTGATTCTGGGGCCTACGAGCAGTACTTC; CDR3 protein: CATSDSGAYEQYF
V gene: TRBV7-3; clone size: -; J gene: TRBJ1-4; D gene: -; CDR3 DNA: TGTGCCAGCAGCTTAACGGGACGTAGTGCAACTAATGAAAAACTGTTTTTT; CDR3 protein: CASSLTGRSATNEKLFF
V gene: TRBV7-3; clone size: -; J gene: TRBJ2-1; D gene: -; CDR3 DNA: TGTGCCAGCAGCTTACAGTTCCCCAATGAGCAGTTCTTC; CDR3 protein: CASSLQFPNEQFF
V gene: TRBV20-1; clone size: many; J gene: TRBJ2-3; D gene: -; CDR3 DNA: TGCAGTGCTCCCCGGGACACCGGGGCTGAAGATACGCAGTATTTT; CDR3 protein: CSAPRDTGAEDTQYF
V gene: TRBV4-3; clone size: many; J gene: TRBJ1-2; D gene: -; CDR3 DNA: TGCGCCAGCAGCCAAGGAATTATACAGGGACCTTATGGCTACACCTTC; CDR3 protein: CASSQGIIQGPYGYTF
V gene: TRBV12-3/TRBV12-4; clone size: -; J gene: TRBJ2-7; D gene: TRBD2; CDR3 DNA: TGTGCCAGCATTGCGGGGGGGCTCGGGAACGAGCAGTACTTC; CDR3 protein: CASIAGGLGNEQYF
V gene: TRBV6-1; clone size: -; J gene: TRBJ2-7; D gene: TRBD1; CDR3 DNA: TGTGCCAGCAGTGAAGCCCGACAGGGAGTGGGCGAGCAGTACTTC; CDR3 protein: CASSEARQGVGEQYF
V gene: TRBV10-3; clone size: few; J gene: TRBJ1-1; D gene: TRBD1; CDR3 DNA: TGTGCCATCAGTGAGTCCCAGGGGGAGACTGAAGCTTTCTTT; CDR3 protein: CAISESQGETEAFF
V gene: TRBV7-2; clone size: many; J gene: TRBJ2-3; D gene: TRBD2; CDR3 DNA: TGTGCCAGCAGCTTAAGAGCGGGGTCTTATGGGGATACGCAGTATTTT; CDR3 protein: CASSLRAGSYGDTQYF
V gene: TRBV5-1; clone size: -; J gene: TRBJ1-1; D gene: -; CDR3 DNA: TGCGCCAGCAGCTTGGAAGGGCCCACTGAAGCTTTCTTT; CDR3 protein: CASSLEGPTEAFF
V gene: TRBV29-1; clone size: many; J gene: TRBJ2-1; D gene: TRBD2; CDR3 DNA: TGCAGCGCCCGGCTGGCGGGGGGTCTTGGGAATGAGCAGTTCTTC; CDR3 protein: CSARLAGGLGNEQFF
V gene: TRBV5-1; clone size: few; J gene: TRBJ2-2; D gene: -; CDR3 DNA: TGCGCCAGCAGCTTGACAGGGAGGTCGAACACCGGGGAGCTGTTTTTT; CDR3 protein: CASSLTGRSNTGELFF
V gene: TRBV6-2/TRBV6-3; clone size: few; J gene: TRBJ2-1; D gene: -; CDR3 DNA: TGTGCCTGCCGGGACTCTCCTAGGAATGAGCAGTTCTTC; CDR3 protein: CACRDSPRNEQFF
V gene: TRBV20-1; clone size: many; J gene: TRBJ1-5; D gene: -; CDR3 DNA: TGCAGTGCTAGAGATAGCGGCAGCGGCAATCAGCCCCAGCATTTT; CDR3 protein: CSARDSGSGNQPQHF